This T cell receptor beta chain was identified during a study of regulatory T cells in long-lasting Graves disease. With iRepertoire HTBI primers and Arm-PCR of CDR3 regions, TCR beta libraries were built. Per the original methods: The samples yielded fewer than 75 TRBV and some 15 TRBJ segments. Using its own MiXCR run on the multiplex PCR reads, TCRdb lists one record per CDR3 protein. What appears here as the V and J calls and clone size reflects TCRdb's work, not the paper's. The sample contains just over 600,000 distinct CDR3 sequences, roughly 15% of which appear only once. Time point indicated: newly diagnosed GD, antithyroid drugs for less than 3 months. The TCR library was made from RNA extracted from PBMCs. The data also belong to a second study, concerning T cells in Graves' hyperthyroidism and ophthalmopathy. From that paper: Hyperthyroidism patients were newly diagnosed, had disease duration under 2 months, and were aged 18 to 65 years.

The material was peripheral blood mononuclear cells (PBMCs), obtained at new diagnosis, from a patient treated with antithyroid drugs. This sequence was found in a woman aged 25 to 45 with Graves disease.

CDR3 region: CASSLGGAGNTDTQYF. DNA for the CDR3: TGTGCCAGCAGCTTGGGAGGAGCGGGAAACACAGATACGCAGTATTTT. The chain carries TRBV7-6 and TRBJ2-3, with TRBD2 matching 7 bases. Per germline, CDR1 SGHVS and CDR2 FNYEAQ. This CDR3 has 16 residues. Unmatched junction bases numbered 8, after V lost 3 bases and J lost 2 bases.